This T cell receptor beta chain was sequenced during a study of control samples from healthy donors and cancer patients. Profiled with immunoSEQ multiplex PCR; TCRdb holds only in-frame clones, not every one. Here the sample spans 95,000 to 130,000 clones, over 75% being singletons. Sequencing was carried out using PBMCs. This TCR was sampled from a woman aged 50 to 60 with colorectal cancer.

This chain's CDR3 is CSVEAGTGYTF. CDR3 nucleotides: TGCAGCGTTGAAGCGGGGACTGGCTACACCTTC. The chain joins TRBV29-1 to TRBJ1-2; perhaps TRBD1 as D (5 bases). This CDR3 comprises 11 residues. The germline gives CDR1 SQVTM, CDR2 ANQGSEA. The V end lost 1 base, the J end lost 7 bases, and 7 bases lay between the germline ends.